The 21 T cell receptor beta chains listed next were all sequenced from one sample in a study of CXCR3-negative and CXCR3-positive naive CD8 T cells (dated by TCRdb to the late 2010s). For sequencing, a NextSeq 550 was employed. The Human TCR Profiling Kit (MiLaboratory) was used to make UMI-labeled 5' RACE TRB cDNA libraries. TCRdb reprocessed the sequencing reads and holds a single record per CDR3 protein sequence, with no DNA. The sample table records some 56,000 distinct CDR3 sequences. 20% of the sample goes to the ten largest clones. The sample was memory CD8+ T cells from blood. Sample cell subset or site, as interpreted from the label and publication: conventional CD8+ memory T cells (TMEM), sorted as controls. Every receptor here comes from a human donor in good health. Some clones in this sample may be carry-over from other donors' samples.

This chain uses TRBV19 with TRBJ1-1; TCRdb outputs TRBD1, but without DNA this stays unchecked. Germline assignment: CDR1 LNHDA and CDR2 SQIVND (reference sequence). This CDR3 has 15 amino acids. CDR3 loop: CASSITNRANTEAFF.

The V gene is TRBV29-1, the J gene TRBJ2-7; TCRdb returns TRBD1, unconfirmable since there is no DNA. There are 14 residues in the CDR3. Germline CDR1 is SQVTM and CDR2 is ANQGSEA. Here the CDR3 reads CSVEVMGVSYEQYF.

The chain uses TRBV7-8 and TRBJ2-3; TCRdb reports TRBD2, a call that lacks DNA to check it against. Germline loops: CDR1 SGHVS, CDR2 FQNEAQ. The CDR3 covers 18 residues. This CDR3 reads CASSLAGWLAGEADTQYF.

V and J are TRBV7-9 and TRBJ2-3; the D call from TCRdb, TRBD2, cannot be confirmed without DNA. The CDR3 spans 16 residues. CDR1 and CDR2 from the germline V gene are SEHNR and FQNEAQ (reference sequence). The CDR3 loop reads CASSLRTRPGTDTQYF.

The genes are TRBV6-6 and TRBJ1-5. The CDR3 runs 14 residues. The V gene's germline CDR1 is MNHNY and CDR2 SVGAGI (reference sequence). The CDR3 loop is CASSSLRSNQPQHF.

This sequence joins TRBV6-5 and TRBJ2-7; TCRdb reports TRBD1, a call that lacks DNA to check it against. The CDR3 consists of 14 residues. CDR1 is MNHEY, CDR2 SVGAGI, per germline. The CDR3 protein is CASSYRQGLDEQYF.

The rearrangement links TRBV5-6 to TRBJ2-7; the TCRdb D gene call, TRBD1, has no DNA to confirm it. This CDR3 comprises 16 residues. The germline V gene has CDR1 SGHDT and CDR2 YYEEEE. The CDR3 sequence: CASSPYRGLSSYEQYF.

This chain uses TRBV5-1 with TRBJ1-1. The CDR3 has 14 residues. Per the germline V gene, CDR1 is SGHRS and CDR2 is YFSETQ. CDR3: CASSLEGLNTEAFF.

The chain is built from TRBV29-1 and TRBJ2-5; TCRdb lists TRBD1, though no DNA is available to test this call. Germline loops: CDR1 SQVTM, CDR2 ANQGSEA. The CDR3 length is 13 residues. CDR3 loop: CSVASTGAQTQYF.

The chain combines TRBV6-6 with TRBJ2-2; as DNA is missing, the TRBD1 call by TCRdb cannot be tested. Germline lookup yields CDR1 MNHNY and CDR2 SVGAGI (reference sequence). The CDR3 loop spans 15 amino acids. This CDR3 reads CASSGDSHNTGELFF.

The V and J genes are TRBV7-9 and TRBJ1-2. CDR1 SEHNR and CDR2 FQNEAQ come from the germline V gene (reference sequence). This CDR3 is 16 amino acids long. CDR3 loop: CASSYGDREINYGYTF.

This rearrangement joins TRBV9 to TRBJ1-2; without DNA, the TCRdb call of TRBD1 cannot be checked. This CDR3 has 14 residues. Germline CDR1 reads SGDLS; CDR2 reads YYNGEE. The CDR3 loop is CASSVVGDPYGYTF.

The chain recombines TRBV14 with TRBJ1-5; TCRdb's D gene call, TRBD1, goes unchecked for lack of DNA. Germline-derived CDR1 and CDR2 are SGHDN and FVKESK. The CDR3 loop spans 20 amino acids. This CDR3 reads CASSQRSRAGQYYSNQPQHF.

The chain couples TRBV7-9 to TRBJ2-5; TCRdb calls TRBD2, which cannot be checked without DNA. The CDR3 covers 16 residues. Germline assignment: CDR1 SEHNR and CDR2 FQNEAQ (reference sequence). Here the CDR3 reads CASSRTSGVSQETQYF.

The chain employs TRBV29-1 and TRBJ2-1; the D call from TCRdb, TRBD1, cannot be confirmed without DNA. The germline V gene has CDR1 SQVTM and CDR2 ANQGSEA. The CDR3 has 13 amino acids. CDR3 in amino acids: CSVDEQGWSERFF.

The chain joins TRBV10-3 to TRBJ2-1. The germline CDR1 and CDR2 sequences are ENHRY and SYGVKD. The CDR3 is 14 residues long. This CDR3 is CAISESLAINEQFF.

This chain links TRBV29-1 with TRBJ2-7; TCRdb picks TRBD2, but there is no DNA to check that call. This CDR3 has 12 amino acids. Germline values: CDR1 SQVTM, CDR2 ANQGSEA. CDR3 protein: CSVMDGRNEQYF.

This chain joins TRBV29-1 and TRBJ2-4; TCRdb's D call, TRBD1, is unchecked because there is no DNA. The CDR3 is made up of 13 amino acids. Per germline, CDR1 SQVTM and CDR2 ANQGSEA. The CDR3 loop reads CSVVTGRIDIQYF.

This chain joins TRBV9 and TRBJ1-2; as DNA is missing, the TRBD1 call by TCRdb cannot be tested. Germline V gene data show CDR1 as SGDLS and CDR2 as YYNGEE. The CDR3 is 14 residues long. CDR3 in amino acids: CASSEDRGDYGYTF.

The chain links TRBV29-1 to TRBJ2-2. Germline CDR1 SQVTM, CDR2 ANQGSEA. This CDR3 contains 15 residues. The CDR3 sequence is CSVEGGREHTGELFF.

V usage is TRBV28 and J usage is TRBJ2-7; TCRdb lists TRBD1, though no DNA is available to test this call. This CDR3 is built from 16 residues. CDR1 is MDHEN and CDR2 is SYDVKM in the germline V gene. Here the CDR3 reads CASSLAGTGVYHEQYF.